The present entry profiles one T cell receptor beta chain with its context. Antigen specificity is unknown. Germline loops: CDR1 SGHDN, CDR2 FVKESK. The CDR3 sequence is 16 residues long. Trimming at V came to 4 bases and at J to 2 bases, leaving 3 bases not matched to a gene. This entry is derived from a study of naive and memory T cell subsets. Both TRBC1 and TRBC2 were covered by a beta constant-region primer of two equimolar oligonucleotides. Ligated cDNA was amplified by four rounds of PCR with nested alpha and beta constant-region primers and SP2. TCRdb ran MiXCR on the UMI-ligation and nested PCR reads and lists one entry per CDR3 protein. This sample has 140,000 to 150,000 distinct CDR3 sequences, with approximately 22% found just once. Regarding the study as a whole: In naive cells, over 95% of TCR sequences were seen only once. Naive repertoires, especially CD8, held a few larger clonotypes, possibly memory cells re-expressing CD45RA. Diversity fell and Gini index rose from naive through CM, EM, EMRA.

Sequencing was carried out using naive CD4+ T cells from blood. This clonotype was sampled from a human donor in good health. This chain connects TRBV14 to TRBJ2-1, with 12 bases lining up with TRBD2. CDR3 nucleotides: TGTGCCAGCAGCCCATCTAGCGGGAGGGCCTACAATGAGCAGTTCTTC. As protein: CASSPSSGRAYNEQFF.